A single sample is the source of the 18 T cell receptor beta chains below, sequenced in a study of CDR3 diversity in severe acne. From the PCR reads, TCRdb called clonotypes with MiXCR, one entry per CDR3 protein. The data show about 76,000 distinct CDR3 sequences, about 54% seen once. The sample consisted of blood. These receptors all come from a male donor in good health, without acne.

The rearrangement joins TRBV10-3 to TRBJ2-5; 7 nucleotides line up with TRBD2. The CDR3 is 12 amino acids. Germline trimming cut 10 bases from V and 1 base from J; bases unmatched to any gene: 3. The germline CDR1 and CDR2 sequences are ENHRY and SYGVKD. CDR3 bases: TGTGCCAGCAGCGGGACCCAAGAGACCCAGTACTTC. This sequence encodes CASSGTQETQYF.

Regarding this clonotype: It is unclear where the CDR3 begins or ends on the DNA, so no DNA is shown, and the CDR3 is as TCRdb lists it. V usage is TRBV20-1 and J usage is TRBJ2-2; the tabulated D call, TRBD1, remains unverified against the DNA. The CDR3 is 20 residues long, counting both termini. The V gene's germline CDR1 is DFQATT and CDR2 SNEGSKA (reference sequence). CDR3 residues: CSWQFSYEQYFGPGTGELFF.

This rearrangement joins TRBV24-1 to TRBJ1-5, with TRBD1 matching over 7 bases. The ends lost 7 bases at V and 5 bases at J; junction bases unmatched: 7. This CDR3 region has 14 residues. Looked up from germline, CDR1 is KGHDR and CDR2 is SFDVKD. CDR3 loop: CATRATGDYQPQHF. The DNA for the CDR3 is TGTGCCACCAGAGCCACAGGGGACTATCAGCCCCAGCATTTT.

The chain uses TRBV13 and TRBJ2-1; D possibly corresponds to TRBD1 (6 bases). Germline-derived CDR1 and CDR2 are PRHDT and FYEKMQ (reference sequence). The CDR3 runs to 13 residues. V lost 0 bases and J lost 9, with 9 bases in between. Written as DNA, the CDR3 is TGTGCCAGCAGCTTAGGGGGGGCGGGTGAGCAGTTCTTC. Its translation: CASSLGGAGEQFF.

This clonotype was counted many times. The chain uses TRBV6-6 and TRBJ1-4; D may be TRBD1 (5 bases). Germline loops: CDR1 MNHNY, CDR2 SVGAGI (reference sequence). This CDR3 is built from 11 residues. With 11 bases removed from V and 5 bases from J, the gap between germline ends came to 9 bases. CDR3 sequence: CALGGNEKLFF. In nucleotides, the CDR3 is TGTGCCCTGGGGGGGAATGAAAAACTGTTTTTT.

This clonotype is a singleton in its sample. CDR3 in amino acids: CASSLALPGPGNEQFF. The CDR3 DNA is TGTGCCAGCAGCTTAGCGCTCCCGGGGCCGGGCAATGAGCAGTTCTTC. V and J are TRBV7-8 and TRBJ2-1; D may match TRBD1 or TRBD2 (5 bases each). This CDR3 comprises 16 residues. The germline V gene has CDR1 SGHVS and CDR2 FQNEAQ. The ends were cut back, 0 bases at V and 6 bases at J, with 15 bases in the middle.

The rearrangement joins TRBV12-3 or TRBV12-4 to TRBJ2-3; D remains unclear. The V end lost 7 bases, the J end lost 6 bases, and 14 bases lay between the germline ends. This CDR3 is 13 amino acids long. The chain's CDR3 is CASTWTAVDTQYF. Written as DNA, the CDR3 is TGTGCCAGCACCTGGACGGCGGTGGATACGCAGTATTTT.

The chain recombines TRBV5-1 with TRBJ2-5; 9 bases agree with TRBD2. The V and J ends lost 5 bases and 1 base, in that order; junction bases with no gene match: 9. CDR1 and CDR2 (germline): SGHRS, YFSETQ. The CDR3 runs to 16 residues. The CDR3 is CASSLGSSGSQETQYF. CDR3 DNA: TGCGCCAGCAGTCTTGGGAGTAGCGGGAGCCAAGAGACCCAGTACTTC.

The J gene is TRBJ1-5, the V gene TRBV24-1; 10 positions agree with TRBD1. Germline V gives CDR1 KGHDR, CDR2 SFDVKD. V lost 12 bases, J lost 5 bases, and 9 bases stayed unmatched. The CDR3 runs to 14 residues. The CDR3 nucleotides read TGTGCCCCTACCGACAGGGGGCCTGATCAGCCCCAGCATTTT. Translating it yields CAPTDRGPDQPQHF.

This clonotype is a singleton in its sample. The chain couples TRBV9 to TRBJ2-7, with 7 bases identical to TRBD1. The V and J ends lost 4 bases and 0 bases, in that order; junction bases with no gene match: 10. Germline V gives CDR1 SGDLS, CDR2 YYNGEE. The CDR3 consists of 16 residues. As DNA, the CDR3 is TGTGCCAGCAGCCCTTTTGGGACAGCGAGCTCCTACGAGCAGTACTTC. Protein: CASSPFGTASSYEQYF.

The rearrangement links TRBV9 to TRBJ1-1; D may be TRBD1 (6 bases). V was cut by 4 bases and J by 7 bases, with 14 bases left in between. CDR3 length: 13 amino acids. Germline V gives CDR1 SGDLS, CDR2 YYNGEE. The CDR3, as DNA: TGTGCCAGCAGCTCCCGGGGGCGCAATGAAGCTTTCTTT. This sequence encodes CASSSRGRNEAFF.

This clonotype was detected ten times or more. The chain has TRBV19 and TRBJ1-5, with a tentative D call TRBD1 (5 bases). Looked up from germline, CDR1 is LNHDA and CDR2 is SQIVND (reference sequence). Trimming took off 4 bases at V and 7 bases at J, with 8 bases between the two ends. The CDR3 has 12 amino acids. DNA for the CDR3: TGTGCCAGTAGTACCGGGGACCAGCCCCAGCATTTT. Its translation is CASSTGDQPQHF.

This chain uses TRBV11-3 with TRBJ2-7, with D possibly called TRBD1 or TRBD2 (6 bases each). The CDR3 extends over 13 amino acids. Germline V lookup: CDR1 SGHNT, CDR2 YENEEA. V dropped 7 bases and J dropped 3 bases, with 13 bases sitting between them. For the CDR3, the DNA is TGTGCCAGCACTAAAGGGGGACTCTACGAGCAGTACTTC. It specifies CASTKGGLYEQYF.

To note about this clonotype: A read error may be the cause here, since a much bigger clone is one base away. J is TRBJ2-5 and V is TRBV10-3; 12 nucleotides align to TRBD2. CDR1 ENHRY and CDR2 SYGVKD come from the germline V gene. The CDR3 covers 16 residues. The V gene end was trimmed by 3 bases and the J gene end by 5 bases; junction bases not matched to a gene: 7. DNA for the CDR3: TGTGCCATCAGTGATCTAGCGGGAGGGCCGGCGGAGACCCAGTACTTC. Translated, it gives CAISDLAGGPAETQYF.

The chain links TRBV7-2 to TRBJ2-3, with TRBD2 identical over 8 bases. The germline V gene has CDR1 SGHTA and CDR2 FQGNSA. The CDR3 is 15 residues long. V shed 2 bases and J 11 bases; nucleotides not matched to a gene: 12. CDR3 protein: CASSLSGGPGNEQYF. The CDR3 nucleotides read TGTGCCAGCAGCTTATCGGGAGGGCCGGGCAATGAGCAGTATTTT.

This clonotype was recorded many times. The rearrangement uses TRBV9 and TRBJ1-3; maybe TRBD1 (6 bases). This CDR3 spans 15 amino acids. CDR1 SGDLS and CDR2 YYNGEE come from the germline V gene. Trimming stripped 1 base from V and 5 bases from J, with 13 bases between. CDR3 in amino acids: CASSVYRDTRNTIYF. CDR3 nucleotide sequence: TGTGCCAGCAGCGTATACCGGGACACACGAAACACCATATATTTT.

This clonotype appeared many times. This chain joins TRBV7-9 and TRBJ1-1, with D unresolved. Germline V gene data show CDR1 as SEHNR and CDR2 as FQNEAQ (reference sequence). CDR3 length equals 16 residues. The V end lost 5 bases, the J end lost 6 bases, and 22 bases lay between the germline ends. CDR3 protein: CASSRPGTRMVPEAFF. The CDR3 nucleotides read TGTGCCAGCAGCAGACCGGGCACCCGAATGGTTCCTGAAGCTTTCTTT.

In its sample, this clonotype was seen a few times. The gene calls are TRBV20-1 and TRBJ2-7, with a weak D call TRBD2 (6 bases). Germline CDR1 DFQATT, CDR2 SNEGSKA (reference sequence). The CDR3 is made up of 13 amino acids. With 2 bases removed from V and 3 bases from J, the gap between germline ends came to 11 bases. The chain's CDR3 is CSARMAGSYEQYF. In DNA, the CDR3 is TGCAGTGCTAGAATGGCGGGGAGCTACGAGCAGTACTTC.